This TCR beta chain was sequenced in a study of T cell repertoires in cytomegalovirus infection. Study context: Public TCR beta signatures marked donors with CMV infection and the matching HLA. Study-wide results and limits: The ex vivo response showed dominance by HLA-C-restricted CMV-specific TCR beta clonotypes.

The V end was cut by 3 bases, the J end by 7 bases, with 8 bases between. The germline V gene encodes CDR1 KGHDR and CDR2 SFDVKD. The CDR3 extends over 13 amino acids. In this sample, this clonotype turned up many times. The antigen remains unidentified. TCRdb re-called the reads with MiXCR, one entry per CDR3 protein. The data hold 200,000 to 300,000 distinct CDR3 sequences, with over 8% observed a single time. The chain has TRBV24-1 and TRBJ2-2, with a possible D match to TRBD1 (6 bases). Material: PBMCs. The origin of this receptor is a human donor in good health (CMV status not recorded). Some clones in this sample may be carry-over from other donors' samples. The CDR3 bases are TGTGCCACCAGTGATGAGGGGGTCGGGGAGCTGTTTTTT. The encoded protein is CATSDEGVGELFF.